This T cell receptor beta chain was recorded in a study of tumor-infiltrating lymphocytes in primary liver carcinoma. Across the study: Sequenced samples came back with roughly 3.65 to 7.13 million productive TCRbeta reads, and the counts looked alike across tissue types.

Trimming cost V 5 bases and J 1 base, with 8 bases left between them. CDR3 length: 13 amino acids. Germline loops: CDR1 SGHAT, CDR2 FQNNGV. Remarks on this clonotype: What it binds is not known.

Co-extracted RNA and DNA came from approximately 20-30 mg of unsorted bulk tissue. Patients diagnosed with primary liver carcinoma received treatment through surgical resection. Whole-study findings and limits: Significantly greater top-250-clone fractions characterized tumors relative to blood (p = 0.039). Found in all five tumor regions were only about 7-24% of top clones.

Researchers generated TCR beta cDNA from about 460 ng of total RNA, relying on a constant-region primer. It was through three nested multiplex PCR rounds of slightly modified ARM-PCR that TCR beta libraries arose. With TRBV1-TRBV30 forward primers and a C-beta reverse primer, the first two PCR rounds were run for nine to eleven cycles each. MiXCR was run by TCRdb on the multiplex PCR reads, yielding one entry per CDR3 protein. The repertoire holds roughly 120,000 distinct CDR3 sequences, with 55% to 75% as singletons. Sequenced input: liver tumor tissue from sampling region 3. As for subset: tumor region T3, left-lateral pole. The chain is built from TRBV11-2 and TRBJ2-5; D remains ambiguous. This sequence was found in a woman in her sixties or seventies with primary liver carcinoma and hepatitis B virus infection. As DNA, the CDR3 is TGTGCCAGCAGCCTAATCACCCAAGAGACCCAGTACTTC. Amino acids: CASSLITQETQYF. Full variable domain (missing parts from reference TRBV11-2 and TRBJ2-5): EAGVAQSPRYKIIEKRQSVAFWCNPISGHATLYWYQQILGQGPKLLIQFQNNGVVDDSQLPKDRFSAERLKGVDSTLKIQPAKLEDSAVYLCASSLITQETQYFGPGTRLLVL.